The T cell receptor beta chain under discussion was sequenced for a study of blood T cell repertoires in COVID-19. Study background: Sources were T cells, B-cell-depleted T cells, or PBMCs; the material itself was cDNA or gDNA.

The assay was immunoSEQ multiplex PCR, and TCRdb's table has in-frame clones only and misses some. There are 65,000 to 75,000 clones in the sample; around 83% occur only once, and over 40% lies in the top ten. This clone came up once. The CDR3 runs 15 residues. With V trimmed by 0 bases and J by 3 bases, 4 bases remained unmatched. Germline CDR1 SGHTS, CDR2 YDEGEE. The TCR sequence derives from a man at least 80 years old with acute or convalescent COVID-19. The chain has TRBV5-8 and TRBJ2-3; 7 bases line up with TRBD2. What was sequenced was peripheral blood. The CDR3 nucleotides are TGTGCCAGCAGCTTGGGCGGGAGTCGGACAGATACGCAGTATTTT. It codes for CASSLGGSRTDTQYF.